One sample yielded the 16 T cell receptor beta chains listed below, sequenced in a study of radiation and T cells in renal cell carcinoma. Data came from immunoSEQ multiplex PCR; TCRdb stores just in-frame clones and leaves some out. The sample records about 140,000 clones, approximately 86% being singletons. Time point reported: blood 4 weeks post-SBRT, at nephrectomy. As for treatment: 15 Gy SBRT to primary tumor, nephrectomy 4 weeks later. Sequencing was performed on blood, taken from a patient whose treatment included radiotherapy and nephrectomy. These receptors were collected from a woman between 50 and 59 years old with renal cell carcinoma.

This chain uses TRBV27 with TRBJ2-7; 8 bases are shared with TRBD1. Germline CDR1 is MNHEY and CDR2 is SMNVEV (reference sequence). The CDR3 spans 14 residues. After removal of 3 bases from V and 6 bases from J, the junction contained 7 bases not matched to a gene. This chain's CDR3 is CASSFGQGAAEQYF. CDR3 DNA sequence: TGTGCCAGCAGTTTTGGGCAGGGGGCGGCCGAGCAGTACTTC.

The rearrangement uses TRBV6-4 and TRBJ1-2; 7 bases align to TRBD1. CDR1 is MRHNA and CDR2 is SNTAGT in the germline V gene. This CDR3 contains 12 residues. V lost 4 bases and J lost 8; bases outside the gene matches: 4. The CDR3 nucleotides are TGTGCCAGCAGTGGACAGGGATGGGGCTACACCTTC. Its protein is CASSGQGWGYTF.

The rearrangement uses TRBV2 and TRBJ2-1, with D perhaps TRBD2 (6 bases). This CDR3 is built from 13 residues. The V gene lost 7 bases and the J gene lost 8 bases, with 15 bases spanning the gap. CDR1 is SNHLY and CDR2 is FYNNEI in the germline V gene. Here the CDR3 DNA reads TGTGCCAGCAATCCGGGGGTCTGGGATGAGCAGTTCTTC. As protein: CASNPGVWDEQFF. Complete variable domain (other parts from reference TRBV2 and TRBJ2-1): EPEVTQTPSHQVTQMGQEVILRCVPISNHLYFYWYRQILGQKVEFLVSFYNNEISEKSEIFDDQFSVERPDGSNFTLKIRSTKLEDSAMYFCASNPGVWDEQFFGPGTRLTVL.

The chain joins TRBV12-5 to TRBJ2-2; D remains ambiguous. The CDR3 sequence is 13 residues long. CDR1 is LGHNT and CDR2 is FRNRAP in the germline V gene. V dropped 1 base and J dropped 6 bases, with 6 bases sitting between them. The CDR3 DNA reads TGTGCTAGTGGTTTGGATCAGTCCGGGGAGCTGTTTTTT. It is translated as CASGLDQSGELFF. Drawing the rest from reference TRBV12-5 and TRBJ2-2, the complete variable domain is DARVTQTPRHKVTEMGQEVTMRCQPILGHNTVFWYRQTMMQGLELLAYFRNRAPLDDSGMPKDRFSAEMPDATLATLKIQPSEPRDSAVYFCASGLDQSGELFFGEGSRLTVL.

The chain carries TRBV30 and TRBJ2-7; TRBD2 aligns across 13 bases. From germline, CDR1 is GTSNPN and CDR2 SVGIG (reference sequence). Trimming cost V 2 bases and J 9 bases; bases outside gene matches: 7. This CDR3 is built from 14 residues. CDR3 bases: TGTGCCTGGAGTCGGACTAGCGGGGGTGTGGGGCAGTACTTC. Encoded protein: CAWSRTSGGVGQYF.

This clone was seen repeatedly, ten times or more. The same CDR3 is also encoded by other DNA sequences in this sample. V usage is TRBV27 and J usage is TRBJ1-6, with TRBD1 identical over 10 bases. The CDR3 spans 15 residues. V trimming: 5 bases; J trimming: 2 bases; junction bases outside the gene matches: 0. CDR1 is MNHEY and CDR2 is SMNVEV in the germline V gene (reference sequence). The CDR3 loop is CASSDRGPYNSPLHF. The CDR3 bases are TGTGCCAGCAGTGACAGGGGGCCCTATAATTCACCCCTCCACTTT.

The genes are TRBV5-4 and TRBJ1-3; D ambiguous. The CDR3 sequence is 15 residues long. The ends were cut back, 0 bases at V and 2 bases at J, with 9 bases in the middle. Germline V gives CDR1 SGHNT, CDR2 YYREEE (reference sequence). The CDR3 region is CASSLGGGTGNTIYF. The CDR3 DNA reads TGTGCCAGCAGCTTGGGAGGAGGGACTGGAAACACCATATATTTT. The variable domain in full, with the rest retrieved from reference TRBV5-4 and TRBJ1-3, is ETGVTQSPTHLIKTRGQQVTLRCSSQSGHNTVSWYQQALGQGPQFIFQYYREEENGRGNFPPRFSGLQFPNYSSELNVNALELDDSALYLCASSLGGGTGNTIYFGEGSWLTVV.

The chain is built from TRBV9 and TRBJ2-2; a weak D match, TRBD1 (6 bases). The CDR3 has 17 amino acids. CDR1 is SGDLS and CDR2 is YYNGEE in the germline V gene. Deletions cut 3 bases from V and 1 base from J, with 16 bases between. This CDR3 reads CASSEWGQGKNTGELFF. The CDR3 coding sequence is TGTGCCAGCAGCGAGTGGGGGCAGGGGAAGAACACCGGGGAGCTGTTTTTT.

J is TRBJ2-6 and V is TRBV7-6; D might be TRBD2 (6 bases). Trimming shortened V by 2 bases and J by 4 bases, and 9 bases separated the two germline ends. This CDR3 is 15 amino acids long. Germline values: CDR1 SGHVS, CDR2 FNYEAQ. The chain's CDR3 is CASSLIGGGANVLTF. CDR3 DNA: TGTGCCAGCAGCTTAATCGGGGGAGGGGCCAACGTCCTGACTTTC.

Only one count was recorded for this clone. CDR3 nucleotides: TGTGCCAGCTCAATTGGGAAGGCTGGAAACACCATATATTTT. Translating it yields CASSIGKAGNTIYF. The chain combines TRBV18 with TRBJ1-3, with D uncertain. V lost 5 bases, J lost 2 bases, and 10 bases lay in between. The CDR3 covers 14 residues. Germline V gene lookup returns CDR1 KGHSH and CDR2 LQKENI.

This clone was observed once. Here the CDR3 reads CATQTRLAGYNEQFF. The CDR3 DNA is TGTGCCACCCAGACCCGACTAGCGGGGTACAATGAGCAGTTCTTC. This chain connects TRBV2 to TRBJ2-1, with 11 bases matching TRBD2. Unmatched junction bases numbered 9, after V lost 10 bases and J lost 4 bases. From germline, CDR1 is SNHLY and CDR2 FYNNEI. This CDR3 contains 15 residues.

The rearrangement joins TRBV28 to TRBJ1-2; no clear D gene. The CDR3 loop spans 14 amino acids. Trimming pared 4 bases from V and 8 bases from J, leaving 17 bases between. Germline loops: CDR1 MDHEN, CDR2 SYDVKM. This CDR3 reads CASSSDGAAEGYTF. The CDR3 DNA sequence: TGTGCCAGCAGTTCGGACGGAGCCGCTGAGGGCTACACCTTC.

The sample holds a few counts of this clone. Other nucleotide sequences in the sample specify the same CDR3. The V and J genes are TRBV6-5 and TRBJ1-1; no clear D. The V and J ends lost 2 bases and 0 bases respectively, with 7 bases between them. Germline V gives CDR1 MNHEY, CDR2 SVGAGI. The length of the CDR3 is 14 residues. CDR3 nucleotides: TGTGCCAGCAGTTACCGCGGGCTGAACACTGAAGCTTTCTTT. Amino acids: CASSYRGLNTEAFF.

The chain recombines TRBV7-9 with TRBJ1-3; D is ambiguous. Trimming pared 3 bases from V and 0 bases from J, leaving 6 bases between. The CDR3 is 14 residues long. The germline V gene encodes CDR1 SEHNR and CDR2 FQNEAQ (reference sequence). The CDR3 DNA follows: TGTGCCAGCAGCTTCACGAGCTCTGGAAACACCATATATTTT. This gives the protein CASSFTSSGNTIYF.

Worth noting for this clone: Other DNA sequences in the same sample also yield this CDR3. The V call is TRBV5-1, the J call TRBJ1-3; D ambiguous. Per germline, CDR1 SGHRS and CDR2 YFSETQ. V lost 0 bases to trimming and J lost 2 bases, with 6 bases between them. The CDR3 totals 14 residues. CDR3 sequence reads: CASSLGTAGNTIYF. Written as DNA, the CDR3 is TGCGCCAGCAGCTTGGGAACTGCTGGAAACACCATATATTTT.

This clone was picked up a small number of times. V usage is TRBV27 and J usage is TRBJ1-2; maybe TRBD1 (5 bases). The germline V and J ends were trimmed by 2 bases and 7 bases, with 11 bases remaining between them. Germline V gene sequence: CDR1 MNHEY, CDR2 SMNVEV (reference sequence). The CDR3 consists of 13 residues. CDR3 in amino acids: CASSLQGAVGYTF. CDR3 sequence (DNA): TGTGCCAGCAGTTTACAGGGAGCGGTTGGCTACACCTTC.